These 17 T cell receptor beta chains came from one sample sequenced in a study of T cells after posttransplantation cyclophosphamide. Busulfan-fludarabine conditioning, marrow transplant, and cyclophosphamide on days +3 and +4 were administered. The table came from immunoSEQ multiplex PCR; TCRdb's copy has only in-frame clones and leaves some out. The sample contains over 10,000 clones, none of them singletons. The source was PBMCs, collected after allogeneic stem cell transplant with posttransplant cyclophosphamide. These receptors all stem from a female patient in her 40s who received an allogeneic stem cell transplant from a related donor, was CMV-positive, and had acute GVHD only. The T cells may come from the graft donor.

This clone was detected ten times or more. This chain joins TRBV25-1 and TRBJ2-1; D is undetermined. This CDR3 has 10 amino acids. CDR1 is MGHDK, CDR2 SYGVNS, per germline. Between the trimmed V and J ends, which lost 3 bases and 15 bases, there was a span of 9 bases. CDR3 sequence reads: CASSEVRWFF. The CDR3 DNA reads as TGTGCCAGCAGTGAGGTACGGTGGTTCTTC. Complete variable domain (other parts from reference TRBV25-1 and TRBJ2-1): EADIYQTPRYLVIGTGKKITLECSQTMGHDKMYWYQQDPGMELHLIHYSYGVNSTEKGDLSSESTVSRIRTEHFPLTLESARPSHTSQYLCASSEVRWFFGPGTRLTVL.

This clone was seen many times. The rearrangement links TRBV6-1 to TRBJ2-3, with a weak D call TRBD2 (6 bases). The CDR3 totals 17 residues. Trimming stripped 1 base from V and 1 base from J, with 15 bases between. CDR1 is MNHNS, CDR2 SASEGT, per germline. In DNA form, the CDR3 reads TGTGCCAGCAGTGAAGGGTTTGGCGGGGTGGGCACAGATACGCAGTATTTT. It specifies CASSEGFGGVGTDTQYF.

This clone was counted many times. The rearrangement joins TRBV4-1 to TRBJ1-6; TRBD1 might be the D (6 bases). The CDR3 totals 16 residues. With 0 bases removed from V and 3 bases from J, the gap between germline ends came to 9 bases. Per the germline V gene, CDR1 is MGHRA and CDR2 is YSYEKL. CDR3 coding DNA: TGCGCCAGCAGCCAAGAGGCACAGGGCTATAATTCACCCCTCCACTTT. Protein: CASSQEAQGYNSPLHF.

This clone was seen ten or more times. The chain couples TRBV7-2 to TRBJ2-5; D remains unclear. The CDR3 runs 14 residues. V lost 5 bases to trimming and J lost 3 bases, with 13 bases between them. CDR1 and CDR2 (germline): SGHTA, FQGNSA. The CDR3 reads CASSILDFEETQYF. DNA for the CDR3: TGTGCCAGCAGCATCCTAGACTTTGAAGAGACCCAGTACTTC.

This clone was seen ten or more times. V is TRBV7-2 and J is TRBJ2-1; D perhaps matches TRBD2 (6 bases). Germline CDR1 is SGHTA and CDR2 is FQGNSA. The CDR3 has 13 amino acids. Trimming stripped 5 bases from V and 8 bases from J, with 13 bases between. The CDR3 is CASSPRAGDEQFF. The CDR3 DNA reads as TGTGCCAGCAGCCCCAGAGCGGGCGATGAGCAGTTCTTC.

A few counts support this clone. The gene calls are TRBV6-5 and TRBJ1-2; maybe TRBD1 (6 bases). The ends were cut back, 2 bases at V and 9 bases at J, with 16 bases in the middle. Germline CDR1 is MNHEY and CDR2 is SVGAGI. The CDR3 contains 14 residues. The CDR3 loop reads CASSYKGGVLRYTF. The CDR3 coding sequence is TGTGCCAGCAGTTACAAGGGGGGGGTATTGCGCTACACCTTC.

This clone was counted at least ten times. The CDR3 nucleotides are TGTGCCAGCAGCCCTAGGACAGGGGGGGCTGAAGCTTTCTTT. Translating gives CASSPRTGGAEAFF. The chain carries TRBV11-1 and TRBJ1-1; 10 nucleotides match TRBD1. The CDR3 is made up of 14 amino acids. CDR1 SGHAT and CDR2 FQDESV come from the germline V gene (reference sequence). Trimming removed 5 bases from V and 6 bases from J; junction bases left unmatched: 6.

This clone showed up many times. This chain links TRBV9 with TRBJ2-1, with D unresolved. The V and J ends lost 3 bases and 5 bases respectively, with 9 bases between them. There are 13 residues in the CDR3. Germline V gene data show CDR1 as SGDLS and CDR2 as YYNGEE. The CDR3 is CASSALPDNEQFF. For the CDR3, the DNA is TGTGCCAGCAGCGCCCTCCCGGACAATGAGCAGTTCTTC.

This clone came up many times. This sequence joins TRBV7-7 and TRBJ2-1; the match to TRBD1 covers 10 bases. Losses at the gene ends were 5 bases for V and 6 bases for J; bases not matched to a gene: 1. Germline V gives CDR1 SSHAT, CDR2 FNYEAQ (reference sequence). The CDR3 sequence is 13 residues long. The CDR3 protein is CASSRDRGNEQFF. The CDR3 DNA reads TGTGCCAGCAGCCGGGACAGGGGCAATGAGCAGTTCTTC.

This clone was detected many times. V is TRBV5-6 and J is TRBJ2-2; 7 bases fit TRBD2. The CDR3 sequence is 15 residues long. The germline V gene has CDR1 SGHDT and CDR2 YYEEEE. V lost 1 base to trimming and J lost 0 bases; unmatched junction nucleotides: 0. The CDR3 protein is CASSLSGTNTGELFF. The CDR3 nucleotides read TGTGCCAGCAGCTTGAGCGGGACGAACACCGGGGAGCTGTTTTTT.

This clone has a count of ten or more. The chain couples TRBV4-1 to TRBJ2-1; 8 bases fit TRBD1. In germline, CDR1 is MGHRA, CDR2 YSYEKL. This CDR3 region has 15 residues. The V segment lost 1 base and the J segment 12 bases; nucleotides outside the gene matches: 11. The CDR3 sequence is CASSQVGQGAIVQFF. The CDR3 DNA reads TGCGCCAGCAGCCAAGTGGGCCAGGGGGCGATCGTGCAGTTCTTC.

This clone appeared a few times. The chain has TRBV2 and TRBJ2-1, with D perhaps TRBD2 (6 bases). Per the germline V gene, CDR1 is SNHLY and CDR2 is FYNNEI. This CDR3 has 15 amino acids. V lost 6 bases and J 0 bases, leaving 12 bases between the germline ends. The CDR3 sequence: CASREGSASYNEQFF. The CDR3 bases are TGTGCCAGCAGGGAGGGTTCCGCCTCCTACAATGAGCAGTTCTTC.

This clone was found many times. The rearrangement joins TRBV9 to TRBJ2-1, with TRBD2 matching over 10 bases. This CDR3 spans 15 amino acids. Looked up from germline, CDR1 is SGDLS and CDR2 is YYNGEE. The V segment lost 3 bases and the J segment 4 bases; nucleotides outside the gene matches: 4. The CDR3 nucleotides read TGTGCCAGCAGCGGTAGCGGGAGGTTATACAATGAGCAGTTCTTC. It yields the protein CASSGSGRLYNEQFF.

This clone was seen a few times. The chain's CDR3 is CASSPRQGALTDTQYF. CDR3 nucleotides: TGTGCCAGCAGCCCTCGCCAGGGGGCCCTTACAGATACGCAGTATTTT. V gene TRBV9 combines with J gene TRBJ2-3; 8 bases line up with TRBD1. The CDR3 runs 16 residues. In germline, CDR1 is SGDLS, CDR2 YYNGEE. Trimming cost V 4 bases and J 3 bases; bases outside gene matches: 10.

This clone showed up many times. This chain connects TRBV6-5 to TRBJ2-3; 8 bases agree with TRBD1. Germline V gives CDR1 MNHEY, CDR2 SVGAGI. The CDR3 extends over 14 amino acids. Trimming removed 5 bases from V and 3 bases from J; junction bases left unmatched: 4. CDR3 sequence: CASSRTGRTDTQYF. The CDR3 coding sequence is TGTGCCAGCAGTCGGACAGGGCGTACAGATACGCAGTATTTT.

V and J are TRBV25-1 and TRBJ2-3, with 7 positions matching TRBD2. CDR1 and CDR2 (germline): MGHDK, SYGVNS. This CDR3 contains 16 residues. V lost 3 bases and J lost 3; bases outside the gene matches: 9. The DNA for the CDR3 is TGTGCCAGCAGTGACGGTAGGACTAGAGGGACAGATACGCAGTATTTT. Translating it yields CASSDGRTRGTDTQYF.

This clone was observed many times. This chain links TRBV2 with TRBJ1-4, with D maybe TRBD1 (6 bases). From germline, CDR1 is SNHLY and CDR2 FYNNEI. This CDR3 comprises 14 residues. The V end lost 5 bases, the J end lost 8 bases, and 15 bases lay between the germline ends. In nucleotides, the CDR3 is TGTGCCAGCAGTACAGGGAGAGGGCGCGAAAAACTGTTTTTT. Residues: CASSTGRGREKLFF.